This paragraph reports one T cell receptor (beta chain). Its cognate antigen is unknown. This sample is part of a study of cytomegalovirus exposure and HLA in healthy donors. Overall study results and limits: Later work associated roughly 17,000 TCR beta sequences with HLA alleles at 0.05 false discovery rate.

The study ran its PCR with 60 Vbeta and 13 Jbeta primers. Method: immunoSEQ multiplex PCR; TCRdb's copy keeps in-frame clones and lacks some. Of about 230,000 clones listed, approximately 81% are singletons. V lost 2 bases and J lost 6, with 16 bases in between. The CDR3 is 15 residues long. Germline CDR1 MNHEY, CDR2 SMNVEV (reference sequence). The chain links TRBV27 to TRBJ1-1; D uncertain. Input material: PBMCs. The receptor's source is a human donor in good health. In nucleotides, the CDR3 is TGTGCCAGCAGTTTAGATACCACCTGGGCCGCTGAAGCTTTCTTT. This sequence encodes CASSLDTTWAAEAFF.